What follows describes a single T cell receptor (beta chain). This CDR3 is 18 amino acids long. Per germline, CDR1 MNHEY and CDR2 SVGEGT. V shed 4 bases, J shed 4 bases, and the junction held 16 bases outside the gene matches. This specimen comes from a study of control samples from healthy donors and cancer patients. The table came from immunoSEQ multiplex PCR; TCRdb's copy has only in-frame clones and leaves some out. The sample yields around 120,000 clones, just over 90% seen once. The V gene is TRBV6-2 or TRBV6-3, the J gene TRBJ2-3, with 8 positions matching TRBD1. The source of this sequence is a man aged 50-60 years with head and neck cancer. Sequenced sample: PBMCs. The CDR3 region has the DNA TGTGCCAGCAGTTCACCGCTCGACAGGGGTAGGGTATCAGATACGCAGTATTTT. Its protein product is CASSSPLDRGRVSDTQYF.